These T cell receptor beta chains were read from a single sample in a study of glioma-infiltrating T cells after dendritic cell vaccination. Using immunoSEQ multiplex PCR, the repertoire was profiled, and TCRdb retains in-frame clones only, with some absent. The data show fewer than 95,000 clones, 75% to 90% seen once. The source material was blood, sampled after dendritic cell vaccination. These receptors were obtained from a human donor with glioblastoma. The CDR3 runs from the conserved cysteine through the conserved F or W. The D gene is left open where the match is weak. For some rows the clone size is stated as once, few or many, or as a class when expanded; others skip it.

size	D	V	J	DNA	CDR3
-	-	TRBV21-1	TRBJ2-7	TGTGCCAGCAGCAAACTCGAGGCGGGAGGGCACTCCTACGAGCAGTACTTC	CASSKLEAGGHSYEQYF
-	-	TRBV6-5	TRBJ1-1	TGTGCCAGCAGTTACTCAGAGGTTTCGAACACTGAAGCTTTCTTT	CASSYSEVSNTEAFF
-	-	TRBV5-4	TRBJ1-1	TGTGCCAGCAGCTTGCAGGGGAACACTGAAGCTTTCTTT	CASSLQGNTEAFF
-	TRBD2	TRBV11-3	TRBJ2-7	TGTGCCAGCAGCTTATATTTGGGGGTCCGGGAGGACTGTCAGTACTTC	CASSLYLGVREDCQYF
-	TRBD2	TRBV7-3	TRBJ2-3	TGTGCCAGCAGTTCCCACGGGGGGGTAGGAGATACGCAGTATTTT	CASSSHGGVGDTQYF
-	-	TRBV28	TRBJ2-5	TGTGCCAGCAGTTCCGCGAAAGAGACCCAGTACTTC	CASSSAKETQYF
-	TRBD1	TRBV19	TRBJ2-7	TGTGCCAGTAGTAGGTTCCTGGGACAGGGGTTCAACGAGCAGTACTTC	CASSRFLGQGFNEQYF
-	-	TRBV6-5	TRBJ1-4	TGTGCCAGCAGTTACACAGGTCGGGCTGAAAAACTGTTTTTT	CASSYTGRAEKLFF
-	TRBD2	TRBV29-1	TRBJ2-2	TGCAGCGTTGGGGGGAGGGAGCGTATGGGGGAGCTGTTTTTT	CSVGGRERMGELFF
-	-	TRBV7-3	TRBJ2-7	TGTGCCAGCAGCCCAAGCGCAAAGGTCGAGCAGTACTTC	CASSPSAKVEQYF
-	-	TRBV19	TRBJ1-5	TGTGCCAGTAGCCCAGGGTTCCCCTATAGCAATCAGCCCCAGCATTTT	CASSPGFPYSNQPQHF
-	TRBD1	TRBV4-1	TRBJ1-1	TGCGCCAGCAGCCCCGGACAGGGGAGAAAAGGCACTGAAGCTTTCTTT	CASSPGQGRKGTEAFF
-	-	TRBV6-4	TRBJ1-6	TGTGCCAGCAGCCGGGGGGAGGGCAATTCACCCCTCCACTTT	CASSRGEGNSPLHF
once	-	TRBV28	TRBJ2-2	TGTGCCAGCAGACCTGTAGGGGGGCAGGGGGTAGTGTGGAACACCGGGGAGCTGTTTTTT	CASRPVGGQGVVWNTGELFF
once	TRBD1	TRBV11-2	TRBJ2-7	TGTGCCAGCAGCTTTCGGACAGGGGGCTACGAGCAGTACTTC	CASSFRTGGYEQYF
once	-	TRBV6-5	TRBJ2-5	TGTGCCAGCAGTCGACATCTACAAGAGACCCAGTACTTC	CASSRHLQETQYF
-	TRBD2	TRBV9	TRBJ2-7	TGTGCCAGCAGCGTAGGCGGGGGGGCTACCTACGAGCAGTACTTC	CASSVGGGATYEQYF
-	-	TRBV27	TRBJ1-1	TGTGCCAGCAGCGGGAACCCGAACACTGAAGCTTTCTTT	CASSGNPNTEAFF